Listed below are T cell receptor beta chains from one sample, sequenced in a study of blood T cell repertoires in COVID-19. Assay: immunoSEQ multiplex PCR; the TCRdb copy retains only in-frame clones and omits some. The table has 270,000 or so clones, around four fifths seen once. The sequencing sample was made of peripheral blood. These receptors were collected from a woman between 50 and 59 years old who had recovered from COVID-19. Each CDR3 is given with its conserved first and last residue. A D gene is named only where the DNA matches it firmly. Size is omitted from some rows. Given values are once, few, many or a class for expanded clones.

clone size: NA; V gene: TRBV27; D gene: NA; J gene: TRBJ2-7; CDR3 DNA: TGTGCCAGCAATCGCGGGGGCAGCTCCTACGAGCAGTACTTC; CDR3 protein: CASNRGGSSYEQYF
clone size: NA; V gene: TRBV12-3/TRBV12-4; D gene: NA; J gene: TRBJ2-7; CDR3 DNA: TGTGCCAGCAGTTTCGTAGTTGGCGAGCAGTACTTC; CDR3 protein: CASSFVVGEQYF
clone size: NA; V gene: TRBV5-1; D gene: NA; J gene: TRBJ1-1; CDR3 DNA: TGCGCCAGCAGCTTCCAGGGTAGTGACACTGAAGCTTTCTTT; CDR3 protein: CASSFQGSDTEAFF
clone size: NA; V gene: TRBV6-6; D gene: NA; J gene: TRBJ1-5; CDR3 DNA: TGTGCCAGCAGTTTTCCCGGAGAAAGTCAGCCCCAGCATTTT; CDR3 protein: CASSFPGESQPQHF
clone size: NA; V gene: TRBV6-5; D gene: TRBD2; J gene: TRBJ2-7; CDR3 DNA: TGTGCCAGCGAGACGGGGGGTTCCTACGAGCAGTACTTC; CDR3 protein: CASETGGSYEQYF
clone size: NA; V gene: TRBV30; D gene: NA; J gene: TRBJ2-7; CDR3 DNA: TGTGCCTGGGAGGCGGCCTTACCGGGCGAGCAGTACTTC; CDR3 protein: CAWEAALPGEQYF
clone size: many; V gene: TRBV2; D gene: NA; J gene: TRBJ2-5; CDR3 DNA: TGTGCCAGCAGCGCACTAGACCTCGGAGAGACCCAGTACTTC; CDR3 protein: CASSALDLGETQYF
clone size: NA; V gene: TRBV24-1; D gene: NA; J gene: TRBJ2-4; CDR3 DNA: TGTGCCACCAGTGACCCTCGGACAGGGAGGGGGTTTAAGTACTTC; CDR3 protein: CATSDPRTGRGFKYF
clone size: NA; V gene: TRBV12-5; D gene: TRBD1; J gene: TRBJ1-1; CDR3 DNA: TGTGCTAGTGGTTTGGGGGACAGAGCTTTCTTT; CDR3 protein: CASGLGDRAFF
clone size: few; V gene: TRBV11-2; D gene: NA; J gene: TRBJ2-7; CDR3 DNA: TGTGCCAGCAGCCCCGAGGCCCCTTACGAGCAGTACTTC; CDR3 protein: CASSPEAPYEQYF
clone size: few; V gene: TRBV28; D gene: NA; J gene: TRBJ2-7; CDR3 DNA: TGTGCCAGCAGTGATCCCACGAGGGGGGGGCACTTC; CDR3 protein: CASSDPTRGGHF
clone size: NA; V gene: TRBV9; D gene: NA; J gene: TRBJ1-1; CDR3 DNA: TGTGCCAGCAACCAGGGGCCGGGGAACACTGAAGCTTTCTTT; CDR3 protein: CASNQGPGNTEAFF
clone size: NA; V gene: TRBV19; D gene: TRBD1; J gene: TRBJ1-4; CDR3 DNA: TGTGCCAGCCGGGGACAGGGAATTATTGAAAAACTGTTTTTT; CDR3 protein: CASRGQGIIEKLFF
clone size: NA; V gene: TRBV28; D gene: NA; J gene: TRBJ2-3; CDR3 DNA: TGTGCCAGCAGTTGGTCGGGTGGGTGGGATACGCAGTATTTT; CDR3 protein: CASSWSGGWDTQYF
clone size: NA; V gene: TRBV4-3; D gene: NA; J gene: TRBJ1-1; CDR3 DNA: TGCGCCAGCAGCCAAGATGTAGCGATCACCCCCGAAGCTTTCTTT; CDR3 protein: CASSQDVAITPEAFF
clone size: NA; V gene: TRBV6-6; D gene: TRBD1; J gene: TRBJ2-6; CDR3 DNA: TGTGCCAGCAGGCGGGACAGGGTCTCTGGGGCCAACGTCCTGACTTTC; CDR3 protein: CASRRDRVSGANVLTF
clone size: NA; V gene: TRBV5-1; D gene: NA; J gene: TRBJ2-5; CDR3 DNA: TGCGCCAGCAGCTTTCTACCACCTCCCAAGACCCAGTACTTC; CDR3 protein: CASSFLPPPKTQYF
clone size: NA; V gene: TRBV6-5; D gene: NA; J gene: TRBJ1-1; CDR3 DNA: TGTGCCAGCAGCGACCAATCAGGGGCTGAAGCTTTCTTT; CDR3 protein: CASSDQSGAEAFF
clone size: NA; V gene: TRBV19; D gene: NA; J gene: TRBJ2-5; CDR3 DNA: TGTGCCAGTAGTATGGGTGGGGCCGGACCCTCCCAAGAGACCCAGTACTTC; CDR3 protein: CASSMGGAGPSQETQYF
clone size: NA; V gene: TRBV5-4; D gene: NA; J gene: TRBJ2-1; CDR3 DNA: TGTGCCAGCAGCTCACTTGTAATATCCTACAATGAGCAGTTCTTC; CDR3 protein: CASSSLVISYNEQFF
clone size: NA; V gene: TRBV2; D gene: TRBD2; J gene: TRBJ2-2; CDR3 DNA: TGTGCCAGCACAACTAGCGGGGGTTTATTAGGGGAGCTGTTTTTT; CDR3 protein: CASTTSGGLLGELFF
clone size: once; V gene: TRBV11-2; D gene: NA; J gene: TRBJ2-2; CDR3 DNA: TGTGCCAGCAGCTTTCTTCCAGGTAGCACCGGGGAGCTGTTTTTT; CDR3 protein: CASSFLPGSTGELFF
clone size: NA; V gene: TRBV7-3; D gene: NA; J gene: TRBJ1-1; CDR3 DNA: TGTGCCAGCAGCTTAACCAGGGACATGAACACTGAAGCTTTCTTT; CDR3 protein: CASSLTRDMNTEAFF
clone size: NA; V gene: TRBV6-5; D gene: TRBD2; J gene: TRBJ2-7; CDR3 DNA: TGTGCCAGCAGTCCTAGCGGGGGGAACTCCTACGAGCAGTACTTC; CDR3 protein: CASSPSGGNSYEQYF
clone size: NA; V gene: TRBV7-2; D gene: TRBD2; J gene: TRBJ2-1; CDR3 DNA: TGTGCCAGCCGAATTAGCGGGAGGGCCAATGAGCAGTTCTTC; CDR3 protein: CASRISGRANEQFF
clone size: NA; V gene: TRBV28; D gene: TRBD2; J gene: TRBJ2-5; CDR3 DNA: TGTGCCAGCAGACAAACTGATAGGCTAGCGGGAGGAGAGACCCAGTACTTC; CDR3 protein: CASRQTDRLAGGETQYF
clone size: NA; V gene: TRBV9; D gene: NA; J gene: TRBJ2-7; CDR3 DNA: TGTGCCAGCAGCGTAGGAGGGAGAGCAGGGGGGTACGAGCAGTACTTC; CDR3 protein: CASSVGGRAGGYEQYF
clone size: NA; V gene: TRBV9; D gene: TRBD1; J gene: TRBJ2-3; CDR3 DNA: TGTGCCAGCAGCGCAGACGGGACAGGCACAGATACGCAGTATTTT; CDR3 protein: CASSADGTGTDTQYF
clone size: once; V gene: TRBV6-4; D gene: TRBD1; J gene: TRBJ2-2; CDR3 DNA: TGTGCCAGCAGAAGTCAGGGGGAGACCGGGGAGCTGTTTTTT; CDR3 protein: CASRSQGETGELFF
clone size: NA; V gene: TRBV15; D gene: TRBD1; J gene: TRBJ1-6; CDR3 DNA: TGTGCCACCAGGGAGTCGACAGGGGGTAATTCACCCCTCCACTTT; CDR3 protein: CATRESTGGNSPLHF
clone size: NA; V gene: TRBV11-2; D gene: NA; J gene: TRBJ1-2; CDR3 DNA: TGTGCCAGCAGCTCTCAATCCCGGAGGGGTGGCTACACCTTC; CDR3 protein: CASSSQSRRGGYTF
clone size: NA; V gene: TRBV19; D gene: NA; J gene: TRBJ2-6; CDR3 DNA: TGTGCCAGTAGCGACAGGTTCTCTGGGGCCAACGTCCTGACTTTC; CDR3 protein: CASSDRFSGANVLTF